The entry that follows covers one T cell receptor (beta chain) sequence. Its antigen is not identified. The sample belongs to a study of human T cells and chemical hapten exposure. Whole-study findings and limits: Relative to controls, expanded TCRs formed significantly more large CDR3 similarity clusters. No alteration of TCRs above 1 in 1000 frequency was seen with DPC sensitization.

Stated time point: patch test 2, 6 weeks after DPC sensitization. Treatment here: therapeutic diphenylcyclopropenone sensitization with weekly scalp DPC. The germline V gene encodes CDR1 MDHEN and CDR2 SYDVKM. The CDR3 is made up of 13 amino acids. Trimming left V 5 bases short and J 2 bases short, with 10 bases between. TCRdb re-called the RACE reads through MiXCR, storing one row per CDR3 protein. Of 110,000 to 150,000 distinct CDR3 sequences in the sample, approximately 12% are singletons; the top ten hold 1.1% to 1.5%. The receptor's source is a woman in her forties or fifties with alopecia areata. Some clones in this sample may be carry-over from other donors' samples. The material sequenced was whole blood, taken in connection with sensitization to the hapten diphenylcyclopropenone (DPC). The V and J genes are TRBV28 and TRBJ2-7, with D maybe TRBD1 (7 bases). The CDR3: CASSAGQPYEQYF. CDR3 DNA: TGTGCCAGCAGTGCGGGACAGCCCTACGAGCAGTACTTC.